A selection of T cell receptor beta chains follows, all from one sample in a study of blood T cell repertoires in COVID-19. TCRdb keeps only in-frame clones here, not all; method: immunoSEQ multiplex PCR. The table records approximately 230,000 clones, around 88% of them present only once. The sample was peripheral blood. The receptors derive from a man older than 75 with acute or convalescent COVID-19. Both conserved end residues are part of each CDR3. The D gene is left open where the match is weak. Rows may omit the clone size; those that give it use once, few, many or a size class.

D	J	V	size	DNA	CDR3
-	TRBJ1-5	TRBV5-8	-	TGTGCCAGCAGCTTCGGACTACTCCCCCAATCGGATCAGCCCCAGCATTTT	CASSFGLLPQSDQPQHF
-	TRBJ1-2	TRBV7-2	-	TGTGCCAGCAGCTTAGAAACGGGTCCGGAGTACGGCTACACCTTC	CASSLETGPEYGYTF
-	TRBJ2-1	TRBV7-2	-	TGTGCCAGCAGCTTAGAGGTCCTAGTAGGCCTTGAGCAGTTCTTC	CASSLEVLVGLEQFF
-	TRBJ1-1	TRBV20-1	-	TGCAGTGCTTCACAGGTCGAAGCTTTCTTT	CSASQVEAFF
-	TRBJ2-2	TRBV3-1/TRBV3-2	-	TGTGCCAGCAGCCAAGTTTTTCGACAGGAGAACACCGGGGAGCTGTTTTTT	CASSQVFRQENTGELFF
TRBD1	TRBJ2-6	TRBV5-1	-	TGCGCCAGCAGCTTCGCAGGGGGCGCTGGGGCCAACGTCCTGACTTTC	CASSFAGGAGANVLTF
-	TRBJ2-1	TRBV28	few	TGTGCCAGCACCTCTCCCGGTGGCGTTGACTTGAGCTCCTACAATGAGCAGTTCTTC	CASTSPGGVDLSSYNEQFF
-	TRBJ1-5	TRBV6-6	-	TGTGCCAGCAGTTACTCGGGGAGGGGCGATCAGCCCCAGCATTTT	CASSYSGRGDQPQHF
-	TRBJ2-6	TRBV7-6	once	TGTGCCAGCAGCTCCGGACAGATTGGCTCTGGGGCCAACGTCCTGACTTTC	CASSSGQIGSGANVLTF
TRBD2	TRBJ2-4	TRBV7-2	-	TGTGCCAGCAGCCTTAGCGGGGGGGCCCAAAACATTCAGTACTTC	CASSLSGGAQNIQYF
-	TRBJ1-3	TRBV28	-	TGTGCCAGCAGTCGCCAGGGAATCCGCGGCAACACCATATATTTT	CASSRQGIRGNTIYF
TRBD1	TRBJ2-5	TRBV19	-	TGTGCCAGTAGTACAGACAGGGAAGAGACCCAGTACTTC	CASSTDREETQYF
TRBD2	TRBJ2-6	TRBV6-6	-	TGTGCCAGCCGCGCGGGAGCCGGGGCCAACGTCCTGACTTTC	CASRAGAGANVLTF
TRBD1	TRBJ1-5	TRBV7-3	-	TGTGCCAGCAGCTATGGACAGGAATTTAATCAGCCCCAGCATTTT	CASSYGQEFNQPQHF
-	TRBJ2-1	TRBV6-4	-	TGTGCCAGCAGTGGGGATGCGGGGCTGGAGCAGTTCTTC	CASSGDAGLEQFF
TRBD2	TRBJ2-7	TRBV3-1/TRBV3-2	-	TGTGCCAGCAGCCCCCGGACTAGCGGGAGTTACGAGCAGTACTTC	CASSPRTSGSYEQYF
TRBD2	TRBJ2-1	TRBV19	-	TGTGCCAGTACCTCGCGGGGGGACAATGAGCAGTTCTTC	CASTSRGDNEQFF
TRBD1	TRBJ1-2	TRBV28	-	TGTGCCAGCAGCACAGGGGCGGGTGGGAGAGGCTACACCTTC	CASSTGAGGRGYTF
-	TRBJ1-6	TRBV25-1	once	TGTGCCAGCAGTGGACCTGGAGGGGATGGTTCACCCCTCCACTTT	CASSGPGGDGSPLHF
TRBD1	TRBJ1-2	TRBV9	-	TGTGCCAGCAGCCCTCTAACAGGGGCCTATGGCTACACCTTC	CASSPLTGAYGYTF
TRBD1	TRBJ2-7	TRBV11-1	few	TGTGCCAGCAGCGACAGGGTCGGGGACGAGCAGTACTTC	CASSDRVGDEQYF
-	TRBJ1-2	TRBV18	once	TGTGCCAGCTCACCGGCGGTAGCTAACTATGGCTACACCTTC	CASSPAVANYGYTF
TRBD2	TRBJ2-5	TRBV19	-	TGTGCCAGTAAAACTAGCGGGGCGCAAGAGACCCAGTACTTC	CASKTSGAQETQYF
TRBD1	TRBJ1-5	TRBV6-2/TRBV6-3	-	TGTGCCAGCAGTTACTTCTATGGGGCAGGGGGCCTTCAGCCCCAGCATTTT	CASSYFYGAGGLQPQHF
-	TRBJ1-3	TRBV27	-	TGTGCCAGCAGTTTAACTGGGGCGACTGGAAACACCATATATTTT	CASSLTGATGNTIYF
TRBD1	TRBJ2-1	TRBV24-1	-	TGTGCCACCAGTGGACAGGGCTGGAATGAGCAGTTCTTC	CATSGQGWNEQFF
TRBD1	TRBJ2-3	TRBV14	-	TGTGCCAGCAGCGAAGGACAGGGGGCCACAGATACGCAGTATTTT	CASSEGQGATDTQYF
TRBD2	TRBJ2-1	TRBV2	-	TGTGCCAGCACCCTCGGACTAGCGGGGGGGGTTGAGCAGTTCTTC	CASTLGLAGGVEQFF
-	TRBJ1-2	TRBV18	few	TGTGCCAGCTCACAGGACAGCCAATTTTTCTATGGCTACACCTTC	CASSQDSQFFYGYTF
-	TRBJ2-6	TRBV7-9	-	TGTGCCAGCAGCTTTTACAGCCCGACTGGGGCCAACGTCCTGACTTTC	CASSFYSPTGANVLTF
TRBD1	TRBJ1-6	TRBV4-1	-	TGCGCCAGCAGCCCAACACAGGGGACCTATAATTCACCCCTCCACTTT	CASSPTQGTYNSPLHF
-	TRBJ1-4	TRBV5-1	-	TGCGCCAGCAGCCGGTCTTCGGGTGAAAAACTGTTTTTT	CASSRSSGEKLFF
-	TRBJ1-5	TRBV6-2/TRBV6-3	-	TGTGCCAGCAGTTACTCTCGCGGGGCGACGCGCAATCAGCCCCAGCATTTT	CASSYSRGATRNQPQHF
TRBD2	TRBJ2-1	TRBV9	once	TGTGCCAGCAGCCAAACTGGACTAGTTAGGGACAATGAGCAGTTCTTC	CASSQTGLVRDNEQFF
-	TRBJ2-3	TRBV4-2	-	TGTGCCAGCAGCCAAGCCGTGGAGACGGGGATAGATACGCAGTATTTT	CASSQAVETGIDTQYF
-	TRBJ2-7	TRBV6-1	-	TGTGCCAGCAGTGAAATGGGGACTGATTTCTACGAGCAGTACTTC	CASSEMGTDFYEQYF
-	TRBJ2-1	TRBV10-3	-	TGTGCCATCAGTGGGTTTCGGGAACACAATGAGCAGTTCTTC	CAISGFREHNEQFF
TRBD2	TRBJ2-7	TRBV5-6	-	TGTGCCAGCAGCCCTGCTGGGGGGGGATTCTACGAGCAGTACTTC	CASSPAGGGFYEQYF
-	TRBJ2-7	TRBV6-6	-	TGTGCCAGCGGTTCAGTATCCTACGAGCAGTACTTC	CASGSVSYEQYF
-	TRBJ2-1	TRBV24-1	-	TGTGCCACCAGTGATATAACGAAGCCAATCAATGAGCAGTTCTTC	CATSDITKPINEQFF
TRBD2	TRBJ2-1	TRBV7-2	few	TGTGCCAGCAGCTTAGTTGCGGGGGGGCCCGATGAGCAGTTCTTC	CASSLVAGGPDEQFF
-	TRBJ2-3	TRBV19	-	TGTGCCACCGTAGGACTGGATACGCAGTATTTT	CATVGLDTQYF
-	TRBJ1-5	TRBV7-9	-	TGTGCCAGCAGCTTGGGCCTGGGCAATCAGCCCCAGCATTTT	CASSLGLGNQPQHF
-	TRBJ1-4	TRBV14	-	TGTGCCAGCAGCCAAGCCCGCGGAGCCTCCCAGGAAAAACTGTTTTTT	CASSQARGASQEKLFF
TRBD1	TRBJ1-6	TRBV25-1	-	TGTGCCAGCAGTGATTGGCGGACAGGGGGTAATTCACCCCTCCACTTT	CASSDWRTGGNSPLHF
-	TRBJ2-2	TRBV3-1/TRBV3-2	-	TGTGCCAGCAGCCAAGCTGTCAGGGGAGATAACACCGGGGAGCTGTTTTTT	CASSQAVRGDNTGELFF
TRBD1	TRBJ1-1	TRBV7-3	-	TGTGCCAGCAAGAAGGACAGGCGGAACACTGAAGCTTTCTTT	CASKKDRRNTEAFF
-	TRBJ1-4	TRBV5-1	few	TGCGCCAGCAGCTTGCCGGGGGGGACTAATGAAAAACTGTTTTTT	CASSLPGGTNEKLFF
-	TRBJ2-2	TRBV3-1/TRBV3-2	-	TGTGCCAGCAGCCAAGGGACTACCGTGAACACCGGGGAGCTGTTTTTT	CASSQGTTVNTGELFF
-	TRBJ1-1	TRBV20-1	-	TGCAGTGCTGGACTCGCTGAAGCTTTCTTT	CSAGLAEAFF
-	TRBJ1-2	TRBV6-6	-	TGTGCCAGCAGTTACTCCGGGGGGGTTAACTATGGCTACACCTTC	CASSYSGGVNYGYTF
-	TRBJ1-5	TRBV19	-	TGTGCCAGTAGTATAGATAGGGAGTCTCAGCCCCAGCATTTT	CASSIDRESQPQHF
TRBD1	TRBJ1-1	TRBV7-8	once	TGTGCCAGCAGCCCGTGGGACAGGGTCACTGAAGCTTTCTTT	CASSPWDRVTEAFF
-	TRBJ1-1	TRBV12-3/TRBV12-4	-	TGTGCCAGCATACAGAACACTGAAGCTTTCTTT	CASIQNTEAFF
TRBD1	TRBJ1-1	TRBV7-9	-	TGTGCCAGCAGCCCTTGGACAGGGGGGGGTTTGAGTGAAGCTTTCTTT	CASSPWTGGGLSEAFF
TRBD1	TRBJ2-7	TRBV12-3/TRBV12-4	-	TGTGCCAGCAGTCCACAGGGGGCGTACGAGCAGTACTTC	CASSPQGAYEQYF
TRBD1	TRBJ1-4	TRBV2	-	TGTGCCAGCAGTGTTCGGGACAGGGGGCGTGAAAAACTGTTTTTT	CASSVRDRGREKLFF
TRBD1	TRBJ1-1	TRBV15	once	TGTGCCACCAGCAGGTCAAGACAGGGTCTTGAAGCTTTCTTT	CATSRSRQGLEAFF